These 20 T cell receptor beta chains originate from one sample sequenced in a study of technical replicates of blood from four donors. Measured with immunoSEQ multiplex PCR; TCRdb has only the in-frame clones, and not every one. The sample lists approximately 70,000 clones, about 94% seen once, with about 0.4% in the top ten. The sequenced sample consisted of T cells isolated from PBMCs. The origin of the receptors is a human donor in good health.

V usage is TRBV6-5 and J usage is TRBJ1-1; D may be TRBD1 (5 bases). V was pared by 6 bases and J by 3 bases, with 11 bases between. This CDR3 is built from 13 residues. The germline CDR1 and CDR2 sequences are MNHEY and SVGAGI. The CDR3 region is CASRYGTYTEAFF. CDR3 coding DNA: TGTGCCAGCAGATACGGGACTTACACTGAAGCTTTCTTT.

This clone was seen a single time. CDR3 loop: CASSPYRTGQDNYGYTF. The DNA for the CDR3 is TGTGCCAGCAGCCCGTATAGGACAGGGCAAGATAACTATGGCTACACCTTC. The chain has TRBV7-9 and TRBJ1-2; the match to TRBD1 covers 8 bases. This CDR3 is built from 17 residues. V lost 5 bases and J lost 1; bases outside the gene matches: 12. Germline CDR1 and CDR2: SEHNR and FQNEAQ (reference sequence).

V and J are TRBV28 and TRBJ2-5; 7 bases fit TRBD1. After removal of 9 bases from V and 3 bases from J, the junction contained 16 bases not matched to a gene. Germline V CDR1 and CDR2: MDHEN, SYDVKM. The CDR3 has 16 residues. The CDR3 DNA reads as TGTGCCAGGGAAACTAGGGGGCACTCTCCCAAAGAGACCCAGTACTTC. It is translated as CARETRGHSPKETQYF.

The V and J genes are TRBV4-2 and TRBJ2-7; TRBD2 aligns across 11 bases. The V segment lost 6 bases and the J segment 1 base; nucleotides outside the gene matches: 2. This CDR3 contains 14 residues. The germline gives CDR1 LGHNA, CDR2 YNFKEQ. In DNA, the CDR3 is TGTGCCAGCAGGGGGACTAGCGGTTCCTACGAGCAGTACTTC. It yields the protein CASRGTSGSYEQYF.

The chain has TRBV12-5 and TRBJ2-3; tentative D call: TRBD1 (5 bases). Germline lookup yields CDR1 LGHNT and CDR2 FRNRAP. V shed 7 bases and J shed 3 bases, with 14 bases lying between them. The CDR3 totals 14 residues. The CDR3 coding sequence is TGTGCTAGTGCCCCTCAGGGCAGGACAGATACGCAGTATTTT. Amino acids: CASAPQGRTDTQYF.

The genes are TRBV7-3 and TRBJ2-7, with D hard to call. The germline gives CDR1 SGHTA, CDR2 FQGTGA. V lost 3 bases and J 2 bases, leaving 8 bases between the germline ends. This CDR3 is built from 13 residues. This CDR3 is CASSLGATYEQYF. CDR3 bases: TGTGCCAGCAGCTTGGGCGCAACCTACGAGCAGTACTTC.

Remarks on this clone: Just one base apart from a much larger clone, this may be a read error. The same CDR3 arises from other DNA sequences in this sample as well. V usage is TRBV6-1 and J usage is TRBJ2-3; 11 positions agree with TRBD2. The CDR3 extends over 15 amino acids. The ends lost 2 bases at V and 4 bases at J; junction bases unmatched: 2. Germline V CDR1 and CDR2: MNHNS, SASEGT. Here the CDR3 reads CASSELAGGPDTQYF. The CDR3 DNA reads TGTGCCAGCAGTGAATTAGCGGGAGGGCCAGATACGCAGTATTTT.

J is TRBJ2-1 and V is TRBV18; D is undetermined. CDR1 is KGHSH, CDR2 LQKENI, per germline. V was trimmed by 5 bases and J by 7 bases, leaving 15 bases between them. This CDR3 has 14 residues. CDR3 sequence (DNA): TGTGCCAGCTCAAAGGTAGCCGAGGTGAATGAGCAGTTCTTC. Protein: CASSKVAEVNEQFF.

The chain joins TRBV11-2 to TRBJ2-5; no clear D gene. The CDR3 loop spans 14 amino acids. V was trimmed by 0 bases and J by 4 bases, leaving 9 bases between them. CDR1 is SGHAT and CDR2 is FQNNGV in the germline V gene. The CDR3 region has the DNA TGTGCCAGCAGCTTAGATCGGTGGGCAGAGACCCAGTACTTC. It is translated as CASSLDRWAETQYF.

The chain employs TRBV19 and TRBJ1-2; D is unclear. This CDR3 is 13 amino acids long. Germline V CDR1 and CDR2: LNHDA, SQIVND (reference sequence). V dropped 3 bases and J dropped 6 bases, with 11 bases sitting between them. The CDR3 DNA sequence: TGTGCCAGTAGTATTTGGGAGAGAAATGGCTACACCTTC. Amino acid sequence: CASSIWERNGYTF.

V is TRBV9 and J is TRBJ2-3; 9 nucleotides line up with TRBD1. This CDR3 is 19 amino acids long. The germline V gene encodes CDR1 SGDLS and CDR2 YYNGEE. Germline trimming cut 3 bases from V and 2 bases from J; bases unmatched to any gene: 16. The CDR3 coding sequence is TGTGCCAGCAGCGCCCGATCCGGGACAGGGCATTTGGTCACAGATACGCAGTATTTT. Residues: CASSARSGTGHLVTDTQYF. The variable domain in full, completed from reference TRBV9 and TRBJ2-3, reads DSGVTQTPKHLITATGQRVTLRCSPRSGDLSVYWYQQSLDQGLQFLIQYYNGEERAKGNILERFSAQQFPDLHSELNLSSLELGDSALYFCASSARSGTGHLVTDTQYFGPGTRLTVL.

The rearrangement joins TRBV7-2 to TRBJ2-2; unclear D gene. Germline V gene lookup returns CDR1 SGHTA and CDR2 FQGNSA. The CDR3 is 16 amino acids. The germline V and J ends were trimmed by 1 base and 1 base, with 10 bases remaining between them. The CDR3 spells CASSLGRPQNTGELFF. The CDR3 DNA follows: TGTGCCAGCAGCTTAGGCAGGCCTCAGAACACCGGGGAGCTGTTTTTT.

This clone was counted a single time. This chain uses TRBV11-2 with TRBJ2-1; 9 bases align to TRBD2. In germline, CDR1 is SGHAT, CDR2 FQNNGV. Trimming removed 5 bases from V and 5 bases from J; junction bases left unmatched: 7. This CDR3 has 15 residues. CDR3 sequence reads: CASSRRGTSNNEQFF. CDR3 in DNA: TGTGCCAGCAGCCGGCGGGGGACTAGCAACAATGAGCAGTTCTTC.

The rearrangement links TRBV7-6 to TRBJ2-2; 10 bases agree with TRBD2. This CDR3 has 15 amino acids. Germline values: CDR1 SGHVS, CDR2 FNYEAQ. J gave up 4 bases and V 4 bases, and 3 bases lay outside the gene matches. CDR3 coding DNA: TGTGCCAGCAGCTCAACTAGCGGGATCACCGGGGAGCTGTTTTTT. Its protein product is CASSSTSGITGELFF.

The CDR3 here is CSDTGLETQYF. DNA for the CDR3: TGCAGCGACACAGGGTTGGAGACCCAGTACTTC. The V gene is TRBV29-1, the J gene TRBJ2-5, with D maybe TRBD1 (6 bases). CDR3 length equals 11 residues. The V end lost 7 bases, the J end lost 5 bases, and 11 bases lay between the germline ends. The germline V gene has CDR1 SQVTM and CDR2 ANQGSEA.

The chain employs TRBV29-1 and TRBJ2-4; 14 positions match TRBD2. CDR1 is SQVTM and CDR2 is ANQGSEA in the germline V gene. This CDR3 is built from 14 residues. V lost 6 bases and J lost 6; bases outside the gene matches: 4. CDR3 nucleotides: TGCAGCGTGCGCGGACTAGCGGGAGGAAACATTCAGTACTTC. Translating gives CSVRGLAGGNIQYF.

The V gene is TRBV28, the J gene TRBJ1-1, with a tentative D call TRBD1 (5 bases). CDR1 MDHEN and CDR2 SYDVKM come from the germline V gene. Trimming took 8 bases from V and 10 from J, leaving 20 bases between them. The CDR3 runs 13 residues. CDR3 in amino acids: CASWDPGDLGAFF. In DNA form, the CDR3 reads TGTGCCAGCTGGGACCCGGGGGATTTAGGAGCTTTCTTT.

CDR3 sequence reads: CSVETALAEQYF. The CDR3 DNA follows: TGCAGCGTAGAGACAGCTCTGGCCGAGCAGTACTTC. V usage is TRBV29-1 and J usage is TRBJ2-7; a weak D match, TRBD1 (5 bases). In germline, CDR1 is SQVTM, CDR2 ANQGSEA. The V and J ends lost 6 bases and 6 bases respectively, with 15 bases between them. The CDR3 is 12 residues long.

J is TRBJ1-1 and V is TRBV29-1; no reliable D call. Germline V gene sequence: CDR1 SQVTM, CDR2 ANQGSEA. The CDR3 is 14 residues long. V was clipped by 4 bases and J by 0 bases, with 12 bases between them. The DNA of the CDR3 is TGCAGCGTTGGGGCGTGGGCTATGAACACTGAAGCTTTCTTT. Protein: CSVGAWAMNTEAFF.

The chain has TRBV29-1 and TRBJ2-1; 7 bases fit TRBD2. Trimming removed 5 bases from V and 0 bases from J; junction bases left unmatched: 4. The CDR3 sequence is 14 residues long. In germline, CDR1 is SQVTM, CDR2 ANQGSEA. DNA of the CDR3: TGCAGCGTTCAGACTAGCTTCTCCTACAATGAGCAGTTCTTC. Translated, it gives CSVQTSFSYNEQFF.